The clone carrying this T cell receptor beta chain appeared many times. TCRdb processed the 5' RACE reads anew with MiXCR; each CDR3 protein has one entry. The sample lists tens of thousands of distinct CDR3 sequences; around 14% were seen once. This record belongs to a study of early T cells in non-severe SARS-CoV-2 infection. The sample consisted of whole blood. The TCR was taken from an adult who was a healthcare worker with PCR-confirmed SARS-CoV-2 infection or an uninfected control (not recorded which).

CDR3 sequence: CASSVGGSSYNSPLHF. The CDR3 DNA reads TGTGCCAGCAGCGTCGGGGGCAGCTCCTATAATTCACCCCTCCACTTT. The chain carries TRBV9 and TRBJ1-6, with D possibly being TRBD1 (6 bases). Germline V gives CDR1 SGDLS, CDR2 YYNGEE. The CDR3 is 16 residues long. V was trimmed by 2 bases and J by 0 bases, leaving 9 bases between them.